This T cell receptor beta chain was observed in a study of shared clonotypes between healthy human individuals (dated by TCRdb to the early 2020s). Some background on the complete study: A couple of women and a few men aged 18 to 49 years were included in the cohort. For each donor, CD4 naive and CD4 memory were each run on three plates, CD8 naive on two plates, and CD8 memory on one plate. Leukapheresis yielded between about 0.9 and 9 billion PBMCs per donor. Libraries were prepared and TCR repertoires were sequenced by different laboratories using diverse techniques, in order to increase sequencing depth and limit assay-specific biases. Blood TCR repertoires of four to six healthy adults were deeply sequenced to estimate repertoire size and the extent of clonotype sharing between individuals. On the study overall, not on this receptor specifically: Estimated clonotype richness was generally larger for naive than for memory subsets. Pairwise subsampling led to the expectation that sequencing depth would affect the degree of clonotype sharing among donors. The small number of donors limited the genetic and exposure-history diversity represented. Clonotypes shared by all four sorted-subset donors showed higher generation probabilities than non-shared clonotypes. Incomplete sequencing was indicated by rarefaction of sorted-subset datasets, despite the large sequencing depth. When a handful of donors were compared, the shared fraction of clonotypes was roughly 5% for naive CD4, less than 4% for naive CD8, 2.3% for memory CD4, and 0.4% for memory CD8. Only blood was sampled, and tissue TCR repertoires likely differ from those in blood.

Healthy HIV-negative adults with no recently reported acute infections or vaccinations were included as donors. Only Caucasian adults living in Nashville, Tennessee, USA were represented among the donors. CD4+ T cells were enriched by magnetic negative selection, after which naive cells were positively selected on CD45RA and the negative fraction was taken as the memory subset. Blood was collected by leukapheresis, and PBMCs were isolated by Ficoll-Histopaque density gradient centrifugation and then cryopreserved in liquid nitrogen vapor phase. Purity and quantity of every magnetically sorted T cell population were checked by analytical flow cytometry. From each sorted fraction, genomic DNA was isolated and quantified by UV absorbance on a Nanodrop 2000c. From V the trimming removes 5 bases and from J it removes 4 bases, while the gene matches leave 8 bases of the junction unaccounted for. CDR1 and CDR2 are drawn from the germline V gene: SGHTA, FQGTGA. The CDR3 numbers 16 residues from cysteine through phenylalanine. Only the CDR3 DNA is retained, 48 bases long and in frame from the first base.

Using the deep immunoSEQ assay, TCR CDR3 regions were amplified from genomic DNA by multiplex PCR. For each cell subset, the extracted genomic DNA was distributed evenly across all wells of several immunoSEQ 96-well plates, and each plate served as one replicate. For sorted subsets, 200 to 250 ng genomic DNA, equal to tens of thousands of T cell genomes, was loaded into each replicate PCR. Purified libraries were quantified with a Qubit 3.0 fluorometer, sized on a Bioanalyzer 2100, and re-quantified with the KAPA Library Quantification kit. Every immunoSEQ 96-well plate was sequenced on a dedicated single-read 150-cycle Illumina NextSeq 550 flow cell. The original methods were these. Because the immunoSEQ output included only junctional sequences and no quality scores, the filtering could not be the same as the filtering used for full-length reads. To assign V/J genes and CDR3, sequences were annotated using PyIR, a Python wrapper for IgBLAST v1.9, with IMGT germline references. Reads with weak V/J assignments (E-value above 1e-6), missing CDR3, stop codons, out-of-frame junctions, or ambiguous translated residues were removed. V3J clonotypes were defined by identical inferred V gene, J gene, and CDR3 amino acid sequence. Percentage overlap between repertoires was calculated by dividing the number of shared unique clonotypes by the size of the smaller repertoire. RTK rarefaction, the Chao1 estimator, and Recon v2.1 estimates of unobserved clonotypes were used to assess repertoire richness. Generation probabilities were computed with OLGA for all TCRbeta clonotypes obtained by the gDNA method from several donors. Drawn from immuneACCESS, this table holds only the in-frame rearrangements with V and J called that TCRdb kept. Clones are partly lost; checked studies trace under half to an unresolved V gene and leave the rest unexplained. The V and J calls and clone size were taken over from that table, and D and trimming were inferred from the DNA. This sample holds millions of clones; around 94% were observed only once. More than 0.12% of the sample is taken by the ten largest.

A word on this clone: Its antigen target is currently unknown. One base away there is no much larger clone; base qualities are not given.

Sample: naive CD4+ T cells sorted from blood. According to the study, the label for this sample's cell subset or site signals: CD45RA+ positively selected. The sequence derives from a young man in good health. Recombination connected TRBV7-3 to TRBJ2-1, with 10 bases aligning to TRBD2. The CDR3 region has the sequence CASSIGGTSAYNEQFF. The sequenced DNA: TGTGCCAGCAGCATAGGGGGGACTAGCGCGTACAATGAGCAGTTCTTC.